Listed here are 5 T cell receptor beta chains from one sample, sequenced in a study of OX40 agonist ivuxolimab in advanced cancers. The repertoire was sequenced with immunoSEQ multiplex PCR; TCRdb's copy has only in-frame clones and lacks some. The sample has approximately 58,000 clones; around 83% are singletons. Sequencing was performed on CD4+ or CD8+ T cells sorted from blood, taken in a trial of the OX40 agonist ivuxolimab. Receptor source: an adult with an advanced solid tumor such as melanoma, head and neck, liver or kidney cancer.

In DNA form, the CDR3 reads TGTGCCAGCAGTCCTCCCGGCCAGCCCCAGCATTTT. This sequence encodes CASSPPGQPQHF. The chain joins TRBV27 to TRBJ1-5; D call uncertain. The germline gives CDR1 MNHEY, CDR2 SMNVEV (reference sequence). V was pared by 5 bases and J by 7 bases, with 9 bases between. The CDR3 length is 12 residues.

This clone was recorded once. This sequence joins TRBV19 and TRBJ1-5; a weak D match, TRBD1 (5 bases). The germline gives CDR1 LNHDA, CDR2 SQIVND (reference sequence). V lost 3 bases and J 6 bases, leaving 21 bases between the germline ends. This CDR3 has 17 amino acids. CDR3 amino acids: CASSMVPGRAVGQPQHF. DNA for the CDR3: TGTGCCAGTAGTATGGTTCCGGGCAGGGCAGTTGGTCAGCCCCAGCATTTT.

The chain uses TRBV11-2 and TRBJ2-7, with D maybe TRBD2 (6 bases). Germline V gene lookup returns CDR1 SGHAT and CDR2 FQNNGV. This CDR3 has 14 amino acids. V lost 5 bases and J lost 4, with 15 bases in between. The CDR3 loop reads CASSILATSYEQYF. CDR3 DNA: TGTGCCAGCAGCATCCTAGCGACCTCTTACGAGCAGTACTTC.

The J gene is TRBJ2-7, the V gene TRBV6-5; D not resolved. CDR1 and CDR2 from the germline V gene are MNHEY and SVGAGI. Trimming shortened V by 0 bases and J by 0 bases, and 6 bases separated the two germline ends. This CDR3 contains 14 residues. The CDR3 sequence: CASSYSARSYEQYF. CDR3 in DNA: TGTGCCAGCAGTTACTCGGCGCGCTCCTACGAGCAGTACTTC.

V and J are TRBV6-4 and TRBJ1-4, with D unclear. With 4 bases removed from V and 4 bases from J, the gap between germline ends came to 13 bases. The CDR3 consists of 15 residues. Per the germline V gene, CDR1 is MRHNA and CDR2 is SNTAGT. The CDR3 nucleotides read TGTGCCAGCAGTGTCCCAACAAGGATTAATGAAAAACTGTTTTTT. It is translated as CASSVPTRINEKLFF.